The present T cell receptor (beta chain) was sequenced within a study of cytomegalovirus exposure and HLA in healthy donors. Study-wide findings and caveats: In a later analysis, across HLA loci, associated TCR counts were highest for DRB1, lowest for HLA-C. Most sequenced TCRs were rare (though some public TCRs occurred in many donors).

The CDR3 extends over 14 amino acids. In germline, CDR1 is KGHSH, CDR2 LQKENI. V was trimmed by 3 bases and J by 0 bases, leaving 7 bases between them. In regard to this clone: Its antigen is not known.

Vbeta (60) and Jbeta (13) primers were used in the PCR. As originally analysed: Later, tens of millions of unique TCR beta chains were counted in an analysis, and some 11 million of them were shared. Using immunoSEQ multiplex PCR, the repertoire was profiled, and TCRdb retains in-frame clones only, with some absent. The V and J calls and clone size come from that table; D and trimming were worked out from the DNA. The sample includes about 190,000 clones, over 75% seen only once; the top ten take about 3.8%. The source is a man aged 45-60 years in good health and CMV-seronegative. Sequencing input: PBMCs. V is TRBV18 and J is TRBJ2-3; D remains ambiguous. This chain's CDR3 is CASSPQASTDTQYF. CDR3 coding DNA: TGTGCCAGCTCACCCCAAGCTAGCACAGATACGCAGTATTTT.